The T cell receptor beta chain under discussion was sequenced for a study of blood T cell repertoires in COVID-19. Turning to the study itself: The cDNA or gDNA used as material had been derived from T cells, B-cell-depleted T cells, or PBMCs.

Per the original methods: Cell counts per sample came from amplifying reference gene primers. The assay was immunoSEQ multiplex PCR, and TCRdb's table has in-frame clones only and misses some. For V, J and clone size, that table is used; D and trimming come from the DNA. The sample holds about 230,000 clones; 88% are singletons and the top ten take about 2.5%. CDR3 size: 16 residues. The V gene's germline CDR1 is SGDLS and CDR2 YYNGEE. V shed 0 bases and J 5 bases; nucleotides not matched to a gene: 6. The chain couples TRBV9 to TRBJ2-2, with TRBD1 matching over 8 bases. Sequencing was carried out using peripheral blood. This receptor was taken from a woman in her sixties with acute or convalescent COVID-19. CDR3 protein: CASSVARTGWTGELFF. In nucleotides, the CDR3 is TGTGCCAGCAGCGTAGCCCGGACAGGGTGGACCGGGGAGCTGTTTTTT.